This TCR beta chain was identified in a study of Graves' ophthalmopathy and Graves' hyperthyroidism (dated by TCRdb to 2016 to 2019). Turning to the overall study: Peripheral blood samples were taken at the time of initial diagnosis, before any treatment was given. To explore V-J signatures that separate ophthalmopathy from hyperthyroidism, a discovery set of about a hundred patients was enrolled, consisting of fewer than 45 with ophthalmopathy and fewer than 60 with stable hyperthyroidism. To tell Graves' ophthalmopathy apart from Graves' hyperthyroidism, and to predict which patients would progress to ophthalmopathy, the study relied on TCR beta repertoire signatures. After sampling, hyperthyroidism patients received methimazole starting at 30 mg daily, and ophthalmopathy patients received high-dose intravenous methylprednisolone. An independent validation cohort comprised some 19 hyperthyroidism patients and 15 to 17 patients who later progressed from hyperthyroidism to ophthalmopathy. In about 6 hyperthyroidism patients, the T-cell repertoire of thyroid tissue was compared with the T-cell repertoire of blood. In total, some 140 blood samples were TCR-sequenced: approximately 40 ophthalmopathy, roughly 77 hyperthyroidism and roughly 17 hyperthyroidism-to-ophthalmopathy patients. Paper-wide results and their limitations: No statistical method was used to predetermine the sample size, and group allocation was not hidden from the investigators. The 13-signature model separated ophthalmopathy from stable hyperthyroidism with roughly 90% sensitivity and approximately 83% specificity in cross-validation, and 80%/75% in the test set. Most of the expanded thyroid clonotypes with a frequency above 0.001 were also detected in blood, and it was suggested that the thyroid immune response may be reflected by blood repertoires. In validation, the model predicted ophthalmopathy progression with about 71% sensitivity and 72.22% specificity; fewer than 15 predicted patients were CT-confirmed with GO in a median of approximately 6.5 months.

V loses 7 bases of germline sequence and J loses 2 bases, and the interval between the two ends is 20 bases. Inclusive of the bounding cysteine and phenylalanine, the CDR3 is 16 residues long. Left in the record is the CDR3 DNA by itself, 48 bases read in frame from the first base. The germline V gene encodes CDR1 MDHEN and CDR2 SYDVKM. The ophthalmopathy patients had moderately to severely active disease, with a Clinical Activity Score of 3 or higher, a NOSPECS grade of 4 or higher, and a disease duration of less than 3 months. Patients with other autoimmune diseases, uncontrolled infections, pregnancy or lactation were excluded from the study. Diagnosis was based on clinical symptoms, serum thyroxine, TRAb, thyroid ultrasound and orbital computed tomography. Using Ficoll-Paque density gradient centrifugation, PBMCs were isolated from 9.5 to 10 ml of fresh peripheral blood. Trizol reagent was used to extract the total RNA, and its quality was then checked on an Agilent 2100 Bioanalyzer.

For repertoire sequencing, TCR beta CDR3 regions were amplified from RNA transcripts. A first-round RT-PCR used HTBI primers with the Qiagen OneStep RT-PCR kit, followed by a second-round multiplex PCR, size selection and purification. Sequencing of the libraries was carried out on an Illumina HiSeq2000 in paired-end mode with 100 bp reads. In the paper's pipeline: SOAPnuke was used for read processing, and reads with adapters, uncalled bases, a mean Phred below 15, or no exact constant-primer or identifier match were discarded. High-quality paired reads were merged with COPE v1.2.5. Unique nucleotide sequences were defined as clonotypes and aligned to IMGT TRB V, D and J references using MiTCR v1.1. Analysis was restricted to V-J combinations with a frequency above 0.0001, which covered roughly 99% of repertoires. A TCR clonal expansion and chaos score per V-J combination was defined as the ratio of F50 clonal expansion to chaos observed in the TCRdist matrix. Welch's t-statistics and random forest were used to reduce the features to about a dozen V-J combinations, which were then used as input to a naive Bayes classifier. The similarity between thyroid and blood repertoires was quantified using the Morisita-Horn index. TCRdb redid the processing of the public reads, applying fastp at Q25 and MiXCR, and retained in-frame beta chains. All rows with the same CDR3 protein become a single entry with the most common DNA and genes. Here the V and J calls rest on TCRdb's processing, not on the authors' analysis. Counted in this sample were roughly 220,000 distinct CDR3 sequences; 40% to 50% of them appeared once. The ten largest clones capture around 47% of the sample.

In regard to this clonotype: Its antigen is not yet known. No much larger clone exists at a distance of one base, and base qualities are not known.

The chain is assembled from TRBV28 and TRBJ2-5; TRBD2 is a weak D gene call, 6 bases matching. Sequenced: peripheral blood. The TCR comes from an adult man with Graves' ophthalmopathy. The CDR3 region: CASNLGGASVQETQYF. The bases read TGTGCCAGCAACTTAGGCGGGGCTAGCGTACAAGAGACCCAGTACTTC.